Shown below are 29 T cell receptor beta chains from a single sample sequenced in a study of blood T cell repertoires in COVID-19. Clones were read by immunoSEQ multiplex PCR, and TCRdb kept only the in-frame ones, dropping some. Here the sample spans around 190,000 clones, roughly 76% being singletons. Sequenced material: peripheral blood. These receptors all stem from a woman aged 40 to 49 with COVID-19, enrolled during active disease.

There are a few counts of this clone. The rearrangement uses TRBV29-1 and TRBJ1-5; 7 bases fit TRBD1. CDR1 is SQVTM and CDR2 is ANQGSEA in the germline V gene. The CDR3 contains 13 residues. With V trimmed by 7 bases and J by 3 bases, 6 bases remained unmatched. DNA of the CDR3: TGCAGCGCCAGGACAGGCGTCAATCAGCCCCAGCATTTT. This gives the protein CSARTGVNQPQHF.

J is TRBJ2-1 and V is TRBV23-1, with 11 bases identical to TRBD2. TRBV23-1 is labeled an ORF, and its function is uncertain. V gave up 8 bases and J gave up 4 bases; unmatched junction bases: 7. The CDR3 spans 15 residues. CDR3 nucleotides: TGCGCCAGCCGCCGAGGGACTAGCGGATACAATGAGCAGTTCTTC. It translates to CASRRGTSGYNEQFF.

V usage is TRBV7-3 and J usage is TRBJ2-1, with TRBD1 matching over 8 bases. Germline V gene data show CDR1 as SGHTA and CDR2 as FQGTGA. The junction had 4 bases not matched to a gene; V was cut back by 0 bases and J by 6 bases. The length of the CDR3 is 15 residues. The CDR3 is CASSLTDRVLNEQFF. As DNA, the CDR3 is TGTGCCAGCAGCTTAACGGACAGGGTTCTCAATGAGCAGTTCTTC.

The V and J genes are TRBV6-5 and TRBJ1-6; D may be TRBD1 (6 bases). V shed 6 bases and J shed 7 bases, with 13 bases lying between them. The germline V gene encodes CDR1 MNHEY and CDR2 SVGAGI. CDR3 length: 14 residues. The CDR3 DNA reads TGTGCCAGCAGGGACAGCCACCAAAATTCACCCCTCCACTTT. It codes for CASRDSHQNSPLHF.

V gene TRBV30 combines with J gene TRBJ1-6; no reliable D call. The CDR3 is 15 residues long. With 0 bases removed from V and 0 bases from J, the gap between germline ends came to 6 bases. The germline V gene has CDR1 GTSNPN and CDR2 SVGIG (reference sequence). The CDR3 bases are TGTGCCTGGAGTGTGGGGAGCTCCTATAATTCACCCCTCCACTTT. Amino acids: CAWSVGSSYNSPLHF.

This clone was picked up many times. CDR3 loop: CASSPGRGTNSPLHF. The CDR3 bases are TGTGCCAGCTCACCAGGCAGGGGGACTAATTCACCCCTCCACTTT. The V call is TRBV18, the J call TRBJ1-6; 7 bases align to TRBD1. This CDR3 has 15 residues. Per the germline V gene, CDR1 is KGHSH and CDR2 is LQKENI. The J segment lost 6 bases and the V segment lost 2 bases, leaving 4 bases of the junction unmatched.

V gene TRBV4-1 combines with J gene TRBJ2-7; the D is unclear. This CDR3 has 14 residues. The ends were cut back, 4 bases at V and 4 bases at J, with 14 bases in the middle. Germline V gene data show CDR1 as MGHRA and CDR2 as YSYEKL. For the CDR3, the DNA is TGCGCCAGCAGCCCCATACTCGGGTTTTACGAGCAGTACGTC. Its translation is CASSPILGFYEQYV.

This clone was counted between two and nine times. The CDR3 nucleotides read TGTGCCAGCAGACCCTCGGGAGGGTACCCTCCGTTAGGGCAGTTCTTC. Translated: CASRPSGGYPPLGQFF. The V gene is TRBV27, the J gene TRBJ2-1; TRBD2 aligns across 8 bases. J was trimmed by 12 bases and V by 6 bases; bases with no gene match: 19. Germline CDR1 is MNHEY and CDR2 is SMNVEV (reference sequence). This CDR3 comprises 16 residues.

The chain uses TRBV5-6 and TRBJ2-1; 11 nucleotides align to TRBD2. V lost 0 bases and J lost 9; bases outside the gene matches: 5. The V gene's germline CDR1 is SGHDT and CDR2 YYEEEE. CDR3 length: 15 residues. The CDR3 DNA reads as TGTGCCAGCAGCTTGGGGCTAGCGGGGGGTAGTGAGCAGTTCTTC. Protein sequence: CASSLGLAGGSEQFF. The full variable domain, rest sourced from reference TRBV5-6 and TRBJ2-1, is DAGVTQSPTHLIKTRGQQVTLRCSPKSGHDTVSWYQQALGQGPQFIFQYYEEEERQRGNFPDRFSGHQFPNYSSELNVNALLLGDSALYLCASSLGLAGGSEQFFGPGTRLTVL.

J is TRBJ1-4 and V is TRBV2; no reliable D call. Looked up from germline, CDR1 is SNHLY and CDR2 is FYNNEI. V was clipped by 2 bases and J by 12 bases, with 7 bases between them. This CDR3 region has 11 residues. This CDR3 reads CASSENGELFF. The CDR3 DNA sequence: TGTGCCAGCAGTGAAAACGGGGAACTGTTTTTT.

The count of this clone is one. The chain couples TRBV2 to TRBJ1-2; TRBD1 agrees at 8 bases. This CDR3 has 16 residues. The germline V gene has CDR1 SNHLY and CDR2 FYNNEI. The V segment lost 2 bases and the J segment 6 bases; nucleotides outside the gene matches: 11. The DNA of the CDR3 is TGTGCCAGCAGTGAATCTGAGGACAGGGACGAGCATGGCTACACCTTC. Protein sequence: CASSESEDRDEHGYTF.

The CDR3 sequence is CASSGKTGVYYGYTF. The DNA for the CDR3 is TGTGCCAGCAGCGGGAAGACAGGGGTTTACTATGGCTACACCTTC. The chain joins TRBV5-4 to TRBJ1-2; 8 bases align to TRBD1. The CDR3 covers 15 residues. J gave up 3 bases and V 4 bases, and 8 bases lay outside the gene matches. The germline V gene encodes CDR1 SGHNT and CDR2 YYREEE (reference sequence).

The chain's CDR3 is CASRRDRYSTDTQYF. The CDR3 region has the DNA TGTGCCAGCAGGCGGGACAGATATAGCACAGATACGCAGTATTTT. V and J are TRBV6-5 and TRBJ2-3, with a tentative D call TRBD1 (7 bases). Per germline, CDR1 MNHEY and CDR2 SVGAGI. The CDR3 is made up of 15 amino acids. V shed 6 bases and J shed 0 bases, with 13 bases lying between them.

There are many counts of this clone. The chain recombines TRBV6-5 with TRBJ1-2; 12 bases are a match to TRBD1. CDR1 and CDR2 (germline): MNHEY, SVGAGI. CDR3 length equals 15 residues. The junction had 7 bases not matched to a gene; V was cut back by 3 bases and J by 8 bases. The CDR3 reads CASSYQGTGGLGYTF. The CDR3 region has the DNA TGTGCCAGCAGTTATCAGGGGACAGGGGGCTTGGGCTACACCTTC.

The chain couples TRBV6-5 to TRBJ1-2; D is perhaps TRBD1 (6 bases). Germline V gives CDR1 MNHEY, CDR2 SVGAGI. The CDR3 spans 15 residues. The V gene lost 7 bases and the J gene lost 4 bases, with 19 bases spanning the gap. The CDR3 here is CASMPTGTLLYGYTF. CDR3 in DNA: TGTGCCAGCATGCCTACAGGGACCCTGCTCTATGGCTACACCTTC.

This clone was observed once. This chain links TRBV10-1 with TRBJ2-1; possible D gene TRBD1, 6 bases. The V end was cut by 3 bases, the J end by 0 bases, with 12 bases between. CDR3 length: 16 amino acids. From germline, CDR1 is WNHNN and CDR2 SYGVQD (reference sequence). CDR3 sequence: CASSEPRGSSYNEQFF. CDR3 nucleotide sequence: TGCGCCAGCAGTGAACCGAGGGGGAGCTCCTACAATGAGCAGTTCTTC.

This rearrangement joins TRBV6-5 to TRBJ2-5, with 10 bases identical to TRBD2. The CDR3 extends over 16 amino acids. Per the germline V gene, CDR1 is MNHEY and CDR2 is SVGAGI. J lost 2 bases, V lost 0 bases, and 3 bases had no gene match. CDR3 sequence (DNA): TGTGCCAGCAGTTACTCGAGACTAGCGGGTCAAGAGACCCAGTACTTC. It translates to CASSYSRLAGQETQYF.

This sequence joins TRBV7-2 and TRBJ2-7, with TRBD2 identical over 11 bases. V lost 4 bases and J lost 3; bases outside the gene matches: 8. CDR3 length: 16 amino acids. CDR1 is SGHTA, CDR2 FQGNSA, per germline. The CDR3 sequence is CASSSPTSGSFYEQYF. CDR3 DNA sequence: TGTGCCAGCAGCTCCCCAACTAGCGGGAGTTTCTACGAGCAGTACTTC. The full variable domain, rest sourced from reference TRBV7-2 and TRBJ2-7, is GAGVSQSPSNKVTEKGKDVELRCDPISGHTALYWYRQSLGQGLEFLIYFQGNSAPDKSGLPSDRFSAERTGGSVSTLTIQRTQQEDSAVYLCASSSPTSGSFYEQYFGPGTRLTVT.

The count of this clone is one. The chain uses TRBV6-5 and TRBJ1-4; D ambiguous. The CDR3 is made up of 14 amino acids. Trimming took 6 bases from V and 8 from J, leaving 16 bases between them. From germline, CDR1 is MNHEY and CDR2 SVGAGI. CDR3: CASRATSGLEKLFF. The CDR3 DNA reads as TGTGCCAGCAGGGCCACTAGCGGGTTGGAAAAACTGTTTTTT.

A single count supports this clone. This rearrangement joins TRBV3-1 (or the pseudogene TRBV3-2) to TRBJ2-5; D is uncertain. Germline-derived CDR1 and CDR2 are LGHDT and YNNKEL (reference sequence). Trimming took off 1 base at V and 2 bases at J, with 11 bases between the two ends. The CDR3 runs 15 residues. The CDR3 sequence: CASSQGSVRQETQYF. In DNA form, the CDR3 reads TGTGCCAGCAGCCAAGGGTCGGTCCGGCAAGAGACCCAGTACTTC.

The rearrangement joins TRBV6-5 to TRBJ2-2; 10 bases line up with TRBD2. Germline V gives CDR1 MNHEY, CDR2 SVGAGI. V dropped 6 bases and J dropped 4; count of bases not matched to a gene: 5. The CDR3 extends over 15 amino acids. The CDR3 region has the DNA TGTGCCAGCAGAAGCGGGGGGGCGATCACCGGGGAGCTGTTTTTT. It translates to CASRSGGAITGELFF.

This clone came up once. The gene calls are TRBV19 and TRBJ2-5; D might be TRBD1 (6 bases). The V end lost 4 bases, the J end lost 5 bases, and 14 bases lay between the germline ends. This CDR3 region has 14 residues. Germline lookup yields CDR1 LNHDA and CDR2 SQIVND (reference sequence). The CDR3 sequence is CASSTTRGSETQYF. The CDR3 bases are TGTGCCAGTAGTACCACGAGGGGGTCGGAGACCCAGTACTTC.

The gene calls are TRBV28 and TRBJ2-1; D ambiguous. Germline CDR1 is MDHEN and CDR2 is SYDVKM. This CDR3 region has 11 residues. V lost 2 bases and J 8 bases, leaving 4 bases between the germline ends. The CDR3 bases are TGTGCCAGCAGTTTACTCCATGAGCAGTTCTTC. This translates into CASSLLHEQFF. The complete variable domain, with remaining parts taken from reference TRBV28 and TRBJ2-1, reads DVKVTQSSRYLVKRTGEKVFLECVQDMDHENMFWYRQDPGLGLRLIYFSYDVKMKEKGDIPEGYSVSREKKERFSLILESASTNQTSMYLCASSLLHEQFFGPGTRLTVL.

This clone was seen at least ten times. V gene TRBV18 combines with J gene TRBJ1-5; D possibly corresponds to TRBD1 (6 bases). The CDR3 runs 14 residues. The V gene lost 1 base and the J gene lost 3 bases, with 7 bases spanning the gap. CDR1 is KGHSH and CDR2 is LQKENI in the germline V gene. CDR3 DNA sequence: TGTGCCAGCTCACCACGGACAGCCAATCAGCCCCAGCATTTT. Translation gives CASSPRTANQPQHF.

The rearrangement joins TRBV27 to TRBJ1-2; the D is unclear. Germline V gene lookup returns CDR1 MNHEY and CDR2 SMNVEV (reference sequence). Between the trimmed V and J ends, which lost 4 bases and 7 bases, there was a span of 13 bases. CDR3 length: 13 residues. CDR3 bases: TGTGCCAGCAGTTCTGGCGGGATGGGTGGCTACACCTTC. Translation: CASSSGGMGGYTF.

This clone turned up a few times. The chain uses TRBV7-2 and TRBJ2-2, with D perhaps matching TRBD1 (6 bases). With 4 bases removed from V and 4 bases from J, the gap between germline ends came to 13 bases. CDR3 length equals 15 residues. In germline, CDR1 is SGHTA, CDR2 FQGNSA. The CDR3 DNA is TGTGCCAGCAGCTCCGGACAGCCCGGCACCGGGGAGCTGTTTTTT. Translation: CASSSGQPGTGELFF.

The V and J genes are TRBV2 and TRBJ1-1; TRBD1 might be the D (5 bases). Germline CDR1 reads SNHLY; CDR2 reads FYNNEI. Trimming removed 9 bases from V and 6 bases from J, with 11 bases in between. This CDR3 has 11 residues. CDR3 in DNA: TGTGCCAGTTCAGGAGGGGCTGAAGCTTTCTTT. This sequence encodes CASSGGAEAFF.

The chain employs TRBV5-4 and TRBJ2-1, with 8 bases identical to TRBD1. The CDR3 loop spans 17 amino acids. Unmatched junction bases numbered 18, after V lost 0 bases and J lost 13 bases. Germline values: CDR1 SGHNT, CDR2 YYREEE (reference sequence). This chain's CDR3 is CASSLEDVRDRSTGQFF. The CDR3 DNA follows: TGTGCCAGCAGCTTGGAGGATGTGAGGGACAGGTCGACGGGCCAGTTCTTC.

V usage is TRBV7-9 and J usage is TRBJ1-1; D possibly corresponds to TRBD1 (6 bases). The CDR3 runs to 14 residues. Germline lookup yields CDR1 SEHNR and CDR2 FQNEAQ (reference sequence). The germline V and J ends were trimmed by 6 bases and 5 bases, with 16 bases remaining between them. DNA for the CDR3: TGTGCCAGCAGTCCGGGACACCATGGTACTGAAGCTTTCTTT. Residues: CASSPGHHGTEAFF.